Below, one TCR beta chain is given with its context. This sample is drawn from a study of blood T cell repertoires in COVID-19. Libraries were prepared by immunoSEQ multiplex PCR; TCRdb keeps only in-frame clonotypes and omits some of them. The table shows about 80,000 clones, with 65% to 85% occurring only once. The sample taken for sequencing was peripheral blood. This receptor was identified in a man aged 70 or older with active or convalescent COVID-19.

The CDR3 spells CASSLSSVPTEAFF. The CDR3 region has the DNA TGTGCCAGCAGCCTGTCCTCAGTGCCCACTGAAGCTTTCTTT. The genes are TRBV5-4 and TRBJ1-1; D gene uncertain. CDR3 size: 14 residues. Germline V gene sequence: CDR1 SGHNT, CDR2 YYREEE (reference sequence). Trimming pared 4 bases from V and 4 bases from J, leaving 14 bases between.